This TCR beta chain was sequenced during a study of blood T cell repertoires in COVID-19. Study background: Spain, Italy and the United States supplied samples that represented acute and convalescent COVID-19.

Per germline, CDR1 SGHVS and CDR2 FQNEAQ. The CDR3 has 12 residues. Trimming removed 5 bases at V and 14 bases at J, with 18 bases between. In the authors' methods: Nucleated cell counts were estimated from reference gene primer amplification. This table comes from immunoSEQ multiplex PCR, and its TCRdb copy is limited to in-frame clones, with some not included. Clonal size and the V and J genes are those of that table, whereas D and trimming came from the DNA. The repertoire has 200,000 to 250,000 clones, nearly 90% of them found once; the top ten carry approximately 2.2%. The origin of this receptor is a woman aged 40-49 years who had recovered from COVID-19. The specimen sequenced was peripheral blood. The rearrangement uses TRBV7-8 and TRBJ1-2, with a possible D match to TRBD1 (5 bases). This chain's CDR3 is CASSPYSTALTF. The CDR3 DNA sequence: TGTGCCAGCAGCCCCTACTCGACAGCGCTTACCTTC.